The next 18 T cell receptor beta chains were all read from a single sample in a study of identical twins. TCRdb re-called the 5' RACE reads through MiXCR, storing one row per CDR3 protein. The sample holds 700,000 or so distinct CDR3 sequences, around 20% seen once. These data were also reused for a study on T cells expressing NK-cell markers.

Sequencing used PBMCs. Receptors originate from a woman between 18 and 29 years old in good health.

In its sample, this clonotype was seen many times. V usage is TRBV4-3 and J usage is TRBJ2-7; 7 nucleotides match TRBD1. Germline V gene sequence: CDR1 LGHNA, CDR2 YSLEER. This CDR3 comprises 13 residues. The V gene end was trimmed by 4 bases and the J gene end by 3 bases; junction bases not matched to a gene: 3. This CDR3 reads CASSRDSYYEQYF. Here the CDR3 DNA reads TGCGCCAGCAGCCGGGACAGTTACTACGAGCAGTACTTC.

This sequence joins TRBV19 and TRBJ1-5; 9 positions agree with TRBD1. The CDR3 runs to 17 residues. V was pared by 4 bases and J by 0 bases, with 7 bases of the junction left unmatched. From germline, CDR1 is LNHDA and CDR2 SQIVND (reference sequence). As DNA, the CDR3 is TGTGCCAGTAGTAAGGGACAGGGCCCTTATAGCAATCAGCCCCAGCATTTT. Translation gives CASSKGQGPYSNQPQHF.

This clonotype was counted only a few times. The chain combines TRBV12-3 or TRBV12-4 with TRBJ1-3; D gene unclear. CDR3 length: 14 residues. V was cut by 4 bases and J by 2 bases, with 9 bases left in between. The CDR3 sequence: CASSYRVPGNTIYF. The DNA for the CDR3 is TGTGCCAGCAGTTATCGGGTTCCTGGAAACACCATATATTTT.

This clonotype was seen only a few times. This chain's CDR3 is CASSSGTSVNEQYF. The CDR3 DNA follows: TGTGCCAGCAGTTCCGGGACTAGCGTGAACGAGCAGTACTTC. The V and J genes are TRBV2 and TRBJ2-7, with TRBD2 identical over 10 bases. The germline V gene encodes CDR1 SNHLY and CDR2 FYNNEI. The CDR3 consists of 14 residues. Losses at the gene ends were 5 bases for V and 5 bases for J; bases not matched to a gene: 6.

The chain uses TRBV3-1 and TRBJ2-3, with 7 bases that match TRBD2. Trimming cost V 0 bases and J 3 bases; bases outside gene matches: 3. The CDR3 consists of 15 residues. The germline gives CDR1 LGHDT, CDR2 YNNKEL (reference sequence). The CDR3 spells CASSQDGEGTDTQYF. CDR3 sequence (DNA): TGTGCCAGCAGCCAAGATGGGGAGGGTACAGATACGCAGTATTTT.

This clonotype was detected a few times. The rearrangement links TRBV5-1 to TRBJ1-4; no firm D call. The CDR3 totals 15 residues. Germline V gene sequence: CDR1 SGHRS, CDR2 YFSETQ. Deletions cut 4 bases from V and 4 bases from J, with 14 bases between. The CDR3 region is CASSPSGDINEKLFF. The CDR3 DNA reads as TGCGCCAGCAGCCCTTCGGGAGACATTAATGAAAAACTGTTTTTT. Supplemented by reference TRBV5-1 and TRBJ1-4, the full variable domain reads KAGVTQTPRYLIKTRGQQVTLSCSPISGHRSVSWYQQTPGQGLQFLFEYFSETQRNKGNFPGRFSGRQFSNSRSEMNVSTLELGDSALYLCASSPSGDINEKLFFGSGTQLSVL.

This chain links TRBV20-1 with TRBJ2-1; no reliable D call. This CDR3 is 13 amino acids long. CDR1 is DFQATT, CDR2 SNEGSKA, per germline (reference sequence). V lost 0 bases and J 9 bases, leaving 12 bases between the germline ends. The CDR3 coding sequence is TGCAGTGCTAGAGAGCCCTCTAGAGGTGAGCAGTTCTTC. Translation gives CSAREPSRGEQFF.

The gene calls are TRBV12-3 or TRBV12-4 and TRBJ2-2; unclear D gene. The CDR3 is 14 amino acids. V lost 7 bases and J 2 bases, leaving 11 bases between the germline ends. The CDR3 reads CASTGRINTGELFF. The CDR3 bases are TGTGCCAGCACCGGGCGGATAAACACCGGGGAGCTGTTTTTT.

This clonotype showed up just a few times. The chain uses TRBV20-1 and TRBJ2-1; 9 bases fit TRBD1. Trimming at V came to 3 bases and at J to 5 bases, leaving 5 bases not matched to a gene. CDR1 and CDR2 (germline): DFQATT, SNEGSKA (reference sequence). The CDR3 is 14 residues long. DNA of the CDR3: TGCAGTGCTAGCCGGGACAGGGAACACAATGAGCAGTTCTTC. Amino acid sequence: CSASRDREHNEQFF.

The chain is built from TRBV6-5 and TRBJ2-5; TRBD2 matches at 10 bases. The CDR3 extends over 16 amino acids. Germline V gene data show CDR1 as MNHEY and CDR2 as SVGAGI. The V and J ends lost 6 bases and 5 bases, in that order; junction bases with no gene match: 12. The CDR3 coding sequence is TGTGCCAGCAGCTATAGCGGGGGGTCTGTATCGGAGACCCAGTACTTC. It specifies CASSYSGGSVSETQYF.

This clonotype turned up a few times. The chain carries TRBV29-1 and TRBJ2-5; D ambiguous. Looked up from germline, CDR1 is SQVTM and CDR2 is ANQGSEA. CDR3 length: 15 residues. Trimming stripped 0 bases from V and 5 bases from J, with 16 bases between. In nucleotides, the CDR3 is TGCAGCGTTGAAGAGGGCTTTTCCCGTTTGGAGACCCAGTACTTC. This gives the protein CSVEEGFSRLETQYF.

A few counts support this clonotype. The rearrangement joins TRBV7-9 to TRBJ2-1; D uncertain. The germline CDR1 and CDR2 sequences are SEHNR and FQNEAQ (reference sequence). V shed 8 bases and J shed 4 bases, with 12 bases lying between them. The CDR3 loop spans 13 amino acids. The CDR3 nucleotides read TGTGCCAGCTCGGGCCTGGCATACAATGAGCAGTTCTTC. This sequence encodes CASSGLAYNEQFF.

In its sample, this clonotype was seen a few times. The CDR3 nucleotides read TGTGCCAGCAGCCGAACGACTAGCGGCTCAGATACGCAGTATTTT. Protein: CASSRTTSGSDTQYF. The V call is TRBV3-1, the J call TRBJ2-3; 9 bases fit TRBD2. The CDR3 extends over 15 amino acids. Per the germline V gene, CDR1 is LGHDT and CDR2 is YNNKEL (reference sequence). Unmatched junction bases numbered 6, after V lost 4 bases and J lost 4 bases.

This rearrangement joins TRBV5-1 to TRBJ2-1; 11 bases agree with TRBD2. Trimming removed 0 bases from V and 0 bases from J; junction bases left unmatched: 2. The CDR3 is 17 amino acids. Germline V gene lookup returns CDR1 SGHRS and CDR2 YFSETQ. The CDR3 loop is CASSLGLAGGSYNEQFF. The CDR3 DNA follows: TGCGCCAGCAGCTTGGGCCTAGCGGGGGGCTCCTACAATGAGCAGTTCTTC. Based on the CDR3 plus reference TRBV5-1 and TRBJ2-1, the full variable domain is KAGVTQTPRYLIKTRGQQVTLSCSPISGHRSVSWYQQTPGQGLQFLFEYFSETQRNKGNFPGRFSGRQFSNSRSEMNVSTLELGDSALYLCASSLGLAGGSYNEQFFGPGTRLTVL.

Of note for this clonotype: At one of its ends the junction is not consistent with the germline gene, which may arise from a read error. The CDR3: CASSLTGLAGTAETQYF. In DNA form, the CDR3 reads TGTGCTAGCAGCTTAACCGGACTAGCGGGAACCGCTGAGACCCAGTACTTC. J is TRBJ2-5 and V is TRBV7-7, with TRBD2 matching 12 bases. The CDR3 totals 17 residues. CDR1 is SSHAT and CDR2 is FNYEAQ in the germline V gene (reference sequence).

In its sample, this clonotype was seen a few times. This sequence joins TRBV12-5 and TRBJ1-1, with 7 bases matching TRBD1. From germline, CDR1 is LGHNT and CDR2 FRNRAP. The CDR3 runs to 14 residues. Trimming at V came to 6 bases and at J to 4 bases, leaving 8 bases not matched to a gene. This CDR3 reads CASGSGGRSTEAFF. CDR3 DNA: TGTGCTAGTGGATCAGGGGGGCGGAGCACTGAAGCTTTCTTT.

This clonotype was found a few times. The rearrangement links TRBV20-1 to TRBJ2-1, with TRBD2 matching over 11 bases. This CDR3 is built from 15 residues. V gave up 6 bases and J gave up 7 bases; unmatched junction bases: 11. The V gene's germline CDR1 is DFQATT and CDR2 SNEGSKA (reference sequence). In DNA, the CDR3 is TGCAGTGCCCAAACAACTAGCGGGGGAGCGAATGAGCAGTTCTTC. Residues: CSAQTTSGGANEQFF.

The genes are TRBV5-1 and TRBJ2-5, with D possibly TRBD1 on 6 matching bases. The CDR3 is made up of 14 amino acids. CDR1 is SGHRS and CDR2 is YFSETQ in the germline V gene. The V end lost 0 bases, the J end lost 5 bases, and 11 bases lay between the germline ends. The CDR3 DNA reads as TGCGCCAGCAGCTTGGCCACAGGGTTGGAGACCCAGTACTTC. It encodes CASSLATGLETQYF.